Below are 5 T cell receptor beta chains sequenced from a single sample in a study of CD8 T cells in Susac syndrome. RNA amounts of roughly 0.45 to 1 ug underwent reverse transcription with random hexamers. TCRdb used MiXCR to reprocess the immunoSEQ multiplex PCR reads, holding one entry per CDR3 protein. Of 150,000 to 200,000 distinct CDR3 sequences detected, approximately 94% appear once; the ten largest clones hold approximately 0.09%. The sample consisted of CD4+ T cells from PBMCs. All receptors derive from a human donor with multiple sclerosis.

This sequence joins TRBV20-1 and TRBJ2-6, with a possible D match to TRBD1 (5 bases). Trimming shortened V by 5 bases and J by 1 base, and 9 bases separated the two germline ends. Germline lookup yields CDR1 DFQATT and CDR2 SNEGSKA (reference sequence). This CDR3 comprises 14 residues. Written as DNA, the CDR3 is TGCAGTGCTCGCCAGGGATCTGGGGCCAACGTCCTGACTTTC. Translated: CSARQGSGANVLTF.

The CDR3 loop is CASSWSRDTGELFF. CDR3 DNA: TGCGCCAGCAGCTGGTCGAGGGACACCGGGGAGCTGTTTTTT. The chain has TRBV5-1 and TRBJ2-2, with D maybe TRBD2 (5 bases). CDR3 length: 14 amino acids. Trimming pared 3 bases from V and 3 bases from J, leaving 9 bases between. Germline V gene data show CDR1 as SGHRS and CDR2 as YFSETQ.

The chain joins TRBV3-1 to TRBJ1-2; D remains ambiguous. V lost 3 bases and J 2 bases, leaving 10 bases between the germline ends. Germline V gene lookup returns CDR1 LGHDT and CDR2 YNNKEL (reference sequence). The CDR3 loop spans 14 amino acids. CDR3 region: CASSQAVGNYGYTF. CDR3 coding DNA: TGTGCCAGCAGCCAGGCAGTAGGAAACTATGGCTACACCTTC.

The chain uses TRBV5-4 and TRBJ2-5, with 7 bases identical to TRBD1. Germline CDR1 SGHNT, CDR2 YYREEE (reference sequence). V shed 5 bases, J shed 4 bases, and the junction held 5 bases outside the gene matches. The CDR3 runs 13 residues. CDR3 amino acids: CASRETGVETQYF. For the CDR3, the DNA is TGTGCCAGCAGGGAAACAGGGGTAGAGACCCAGTACTTC.

The genes are TRBV9 and TRBJ2-6; D remains ambiguous. CDR1 and CDR2 from the germline V gene are SGDLS and YYNGEE. CDR3 length: 15 amino acids. Trimming shortened V by 4 bases and J by 4 bases, and 12 bases separated the two germline ends. Here the CDR3 reads CASSSTLAGANVLTF. The CDR3 DNA reads TGTGCCAGCAGCTCCACCCTGGCCGGGGCCAACGTCCTGACTTTC.